The subject of this entry is one TCR beta chain. Its antigen is still unknown. A read error may be the cause here, since a much bigger clone is one base away. The lymph nodes were axillary draining lymph nodes from breast cancer patients. The data belong to a study of breast tumors, draining lymph nodes, adjacent tissues. Whole-study results and caveats: Compared with lymph nodes, tumors were less diverse; compared with nontumor tissue, more. Compared with basal-like, luminal-like tumors shared significantly more repertoire with nontumor tissue.

MiXCR was run by TCRdb on the multiplex PCR reads, yielding one entry per CDR3 protein. The profile covers under 350,000 distinct CDR3 sequences, with over 25% appearing a single time and under 1.2% taken by the ten largest. V gave up 4 bases and J gave up 4 bases, with 27 bases separating them. The CDR3 runs 18 residues. Germline assignment: CDR1 SGHDT and CDR2 YYEEEE. Sequenced input: axillary lymph node tissue. J is TRBJ2-7 and V is TRBV5-6, with TRBD1 as a possible D gene (6 bases). This sequence originates from a female donor with breast cancer. Some clones in this sample may be carry-over from other donors' samples. In DNA form, the CDR3 reads TGTGCCAGCAGCACTGACCGGGACAATACTTATTTGGGGTACGAGCAGTACTTC. Protein product: CASSTDRDNTYLGYEQYF.